These T cell receptor beta chains were read from a single sample in a study of T cell responses to AZD1222 COVID-19 vaccine. Sequenced by immunoSEQ multiplex PCR; TCRdb stores in-frame clones only, minus some. The sample lists 65,000 to 80,000 clones, just over 90% occurring once. This specimen was peripheral blood, taken on day 0 of MenACWY control vaccination. The receptor source for this set is an adult in good health. CDR3s include the opening cysteine and the closing phenylalanine or tryptophan. A D gene is named only where the DNA matches it firmly. Where a row states a size, it is once, few, many or the class of an expanded clone; other rows omit it.

clone_size: NA
j_call: TRBJ2-2
d_call: TRBD2
v_call: TRBV4-3
cdr3_nt: TGCGCCAGCAGCCGAGCGGGAGGGAACACCGGGGAGCTGTTTTTT
cdr3_aa: CASSRAGGNTGELFF

clone_size: NA
j_call: TRBJ1-4
d_call: NA
v_call: TRBV6-5
cdr3_nt: TGTGCCACGGCTGGGGTCAGAAATGAAAAACTGTTTTTT
cdr3_aa: CATAGVRNEKLFF

clone_size: NA
j_call: TRBJ1-4
d_call: NA
v_call: TRBV5-1
cdr3_nt: TGCGCCAGCAGCTTGGGCCCAATGACAGCTAATGAAAAACTGTTTTTT
cdr3_aa: CASSLGPMTANEKLFF

clone_size: NA
j_call: TRBJ1-5
d_call: NA
v_call: TRBV6-5
cdr3_nt: TGTGCCAGCAGTTACGCAGGAGGCCGCAATCAGCCCCAGCATTTT
cdr3_aa: CASSYAGGRNQPQHF

clone_size: NA
j_call: TRBJ2-1
d_call: NA
v_call: TRBV7-9
cdr3_nt: TGTGCCAGCAGCGAGAGGCTCCTCTCCTACAATGAGCAGTTCTTC
cdr3_aa: CASSERLLSYNEQFF

clone_size: NA
j_call: TRBJ2-1
d_call: NA
v_call: TRBV2
cdr3_nt: TGTGCCAGCAGCCCCGACCCTGGGAATGAGCAGTTCTTC
cdr3_aa: CASSPDPGNEQFF

clone_size: NA
j_call: TRBJ2-7
d_call: NA
v_call: TRBV7-8
cdr3_nt: TGTGCCAGCAGCTTAGGTGGACAGAGCTACGAGCAGTACTTC
cdr3_aa: CASSLGGQSYEQYF

clone_size: NA
j_call: TRBJ2-7
d_call: NA
v_call: TRBV28
cdr3_nt: TGTGCCAGCAGTCCCTCTCTGAGATACGAGCAGTACTTC
cdr3_aa: CASSPSLRYEQYF

clone_size: few
j_call: TRBJ1-5
d_call: TRBD1
v_call: TRBV5-6
cdr3_nt: TGTGCCAGCAGCTGGGGGACAGGGACGGATCAGCCCCAGCATTTT
cdr3_aa: CASSWGTGTDQPQHF

clone_size: NA
j_call: TRBJ2-7
d_call: NA
v_call: TRBV6-5
cdr3_nt: TGTGCCAGCAGTCCAAGGGGCGGGTGGTTGGAGCAGTACTTC
cdr3_aa: CASSPRGGWLEQYF

clone_size: few
j_call: TRBJ1-6
d_call: NA
v_call: TRBV12-3/TRBV12-4
cdr3_nt: TGTGCCAGCAGGCGGGGGTATAATTCACCCCTCCACTTT
cdr3_aa: CASRRGYNSPLHF

clone_size: NA
j_call: TRBJ1-1
d_call: TRBD1
v_call: TRBV3-1/TRBV3-2
cdr3_nt: TGTGCCAGCAGCAAGGGACAGGGGAACACTGAAGCTTTCTTT
cdr3_aa: CASSKGQGNTEAFF

clone_size: NA
j_call: TRBJ2-1
d_call: NA
v_call: TRBV7-9
cdr3_nt: TGTGCCAGCAACCGGTGGGGACAAGACAATGAGCAGTTCTTC
cdr3_aa: CASNRWGQDNEQFF

clone_size: NA
j_call: TRBJ2-3
d_call: TRBD1
v_call: TRBV19
cdr3_nt: TGTGCCAGTAGTATCCCCTTACAGGGGGCAAGCACAGATACGCAGTATTTT
cdr3_aa: CASSIPLQGASTDTQYF

clone_size: NA
j_call: TRBJ1-4
d_call: TRBD1
v_call: TRBV5-4
cdr3_nt: TGTGCCAGCAGCTTGGATGGGACAGGGGGAGCAACTAATGAAAAACTGTTTTTT
cdr3_aa: CASSLDGTGGATNEKLFF

clone_size: NA
j_call: TRBJ1-3
d_call: NA
v_call: TRBV13
cdr3_nt: TGTGCCAGCAGCCCCAGGGACGGGGGCTCTGGAAACACCATATATTTT
cdr3_aa: CASSPRDGGSGNTIYF

clone_size: NA
j_call: TRBJ2-2
d_call: NA
v_call: TRBV19
cdr3_nt: TGTGCCAGTAACCCTAGACTGCTCGCCGGCATCGCGAACACCGGGGAGCTGTTTTTT
cdr3_aa: CASNPRLLAGIANTGELFF

clone_size: NA
j_call: TRBJ2-1
d_call: TRBD2
v_call: TRBV18
cdr3_nt: TGTGCCAGCTCACCTAGGGGACTAGCGGAGACATACAATGAGCAGTTCTTC
cdr3_aa: CASSPRGLAETYNEQFF

clone_size: NA
j_call: TRBJ2-7
d_call: TRBD2
v_call: TRBV9
cdr3_nt: TGTGCCAGCAGCGTAGGAATAGCGGGGGAATTTAACGAGCAGTACTTC
cdr3_aa: CASSVGIAGEFNEQYF

clone_size: NA
j_call: TRBJ1-5
d_call: NA
v_call: TRBV3-1/TRBV3-2
cdr3_nt: TGTGCCAGCAGCCAAGATCGGGGGCCGGGTCAGCCCCAGCATTTT
cdr3_aa: CASSQDRGPGQPQHF

clone_size: few
j_call: TRBJ2-7
d_call: TRBD1
v_call: TRBV5-5
cdr3_nt: TGTGCCAGCAGCTTACCGACAGGGCTCGACGAGCAGTACTTC
cdr3_aa: CASSLPTGLDEQYF

clone_size: NA
j_call: TRBJ1-5
d_call: NA
v_call: TRBV28
cdr3_nt: TGTGCCAGCATTAACATCCAGGGAAGCAATCAGCCCCAGCATTTT
cdr3_aa: CASINIQGSNQPQHF

clone_size: NA
j_call: TRBJ1-1
d_call: NA
v_call: TRBV7-2
cdr3_nt: TGTGCCAGCAGCTTAAGCTTCGTCCCTGGGACTGAAGCTTTCTTT
cdr3_aa: CASSLSFVPGTEAFF

clone_size: NA
j_call: TRBJ2-1
d_call: TRBD2
v_call: TRBV6-2/TRBV6-3
cdr3_nt: TGTGCCAGCAGCCCTGGACTAGCGGGAGGCTTCTTTAACTCCTACAATGAGCAGTTCTTC
cdr3_aa: CASSPGLAGGFFNSYNEQFF

clone_size: NA
j_call: TRBJ2-2
d_call: NA
v_call: TRBV15
cdr3_nt: TGTGCCACGGAAGGGGGGGCGACTTCTTCGGTAGGGACCGGGGAGCTGTTTTTT
cdr3_aa: CATEGGATSSVGTGELFF

clone_size: NA
j_call: TRBJ2-6
d_call: TRBD1
v_call: TRBV7-3
cdr3_nt: TGTGCCAGCAGCGCAAGGCCCGGGACAGCCTTCTCTGGGGCCAACGTCCTGACTTTC
cdr3_aa: CASSARPGTAFSGANVLTF

clone_size: NA
j_call: TRBJ2-1
d_call: TRBD2
v_call: TRBV28
cdr3_nt: TGTGCCAGCAGTTTATGGGTAGCGGGCTCCTACAATGAGCAGTTCTTC
cdr3_aa: CASSLWVAGSYNEQFF

clone_size: NA
j_call: TRBJ2-7
d_call: TRBD1
v_call: TRBV3-1/TRBV3-2
cdr3_nt: TGTGCCAGCACTGGACAGGGCTCCTACGAGCAGTACTTC
cdr3_aa: CASTGQGSYEQYF

clone_size: NA
j_call: TRBJ2-7
d_call: TRBD2
v_call: TRBV27
cdr3_nt: TGTGCCAGCAGTTTATTAGGTAGCGGGAGCTCCTACGAGCAGTACTTC
cdr3_aa: CASSLLGSGSSYEQYF

clone_size: NA
j_call: TRBJ2-7
d_call: NA
v_call: TRBV4-3
cdr3_nt: TGCGCCAGCAGCCAAGGCGCGAGCGGGGAGCAGTACTTC
cdr3_aa: CASSQGASGEQYF

clone_size: NA
j_call: TRBJ1-1
d_call: NA
v_call: TRBV6-6
cdr3_nt: TGTGCCAGCAGAACCGGGGGGAGTCACACTGAAGCTTTCTTT
cdr3_aa: CASRTGGSHTEAFF

clone_size: NA
j_call: TRBJ1-6
d_call: TRBD1
v_call: TRBV4-3
cdr3_nt: TGCGCCAGCAGCCAGGGGACAGGGAATTCACCCCTCCACTTT
cdr3_aa: CASSQGTGNSPLHF

clone_size: NA
j_call: TRBJ1-2
d_call: TRBD1
v_call: TRBV28
cdr3_nt: TGTGCCAACCGGGACAGAAGTAACTATGGCTACACCTTC
cdr3_aa: CANRDRSNYGYTF

clone_size: NA
j_call: TRBJ1-5
d_call: NA
v_call: TRBV28
cdr3_nt: TGTGCCAGCAAGGAAGGGTCCGGATCGGAACAGCCCCAGCATTTT
cdr3_aa: CASKEGSGSEQPQHF

clone_size: NA
j_call: TRBJ1-1
d_call: NA
v_call: TRBV11-2
cdr3_nt: TGTGCCAGCAGGCGAGCGTGGATCAGTACTGAAGCTTTCTTT
cdr3_aa: CASRRAWISTEAFF

clone_size: NA
j_call: TRBJ1-2
d_call: TRBD1
v_call: TRBV11-1
cdr3_nt: TGTGCCAGCAGCTTAGATCTCGCGAGGGACAGTGATGGCTACACCTTC
cdr3_aa: CASSLDLARDSDGYTF

clone_size: NA
j_call: TRBJ2-7
d_call: NA
v_call: TRBV6-5
cdr3_nt: TGTGCCAGCAGTTACGCAGGGGCCTACGAGCAGTACTTC
cdr3_aa: CASSYAGAYEQYF

clone_size: NA
j_call: TRBJ2-1
d_call: NA
v_call: TRBV6-5
cdr3_nt: TGTGCCAGCAGAGGGGAGTCCCCCTACAATGAGCAGTTCTTC
cdr3_aa: CASRGESPYNEQFF

clone_size: NA
j_call: TRBJ2-2
d_call: TRBD1
v_call: TRBV18
cdr3_nt: TGTGCCAGCTCACAAGCCGGGACAGGAAATACCGGGGAGCTGTTTTTT
cdr3_aa: CASSQAGTGNTGELFF

clone_size: NA
j_call: TRBJ2-7
d_call: NA
v_call: TRBV15
cdr3_nt: TGTGCCACCAGCAGAGATCCCACAAACGAGCAGTACTTC
cdr3_aa: CATSRDPTNEQYF

clone_size: NA
j_call: TRBJ1-2
d_call: NA
v_call: TRBV7-3
cdr3_nt: TGTGCCAGCAGCTTATACCCCTCAGGGGATGACTATGGCTACACCTTC
cdr3_aa: CASSLYPSGDDYGYTF

clone_size: NA
j_call: TRBJ2-3
d_call: NA
v_call: TRBV28
cdr3_nt: TGTGCCAGCAGTTTATTGCATGATACGCAGTATTTT
cdr3_aa: CASSLLHDTQYF

clone_size: NA
j_call: TRBJ2-3
d_call: NA
v_call: TRBV20-1
cdr3_nt: TGCAGTGCTAGTAGGGCTCTCGTCTCTACAGATACGCAGTATTTT
cdr3_aa: CSASRALVSTDTQYF

clone_size: NA
j_call: TRBJ1-6
d_call: NA
v_call: TRBV6-5
cdr3_nt: TGTGCCAGCAGAAAGGACACCAATTCACCCCTCCACTTT
cdr3_aa: CASRKDTNSPLHF

clone_size: NA
j_call: TRBJ1-6
d_call: TRBD1
v_call: TRBV19
cdr3_nt: TGTGCCAGTAGTATACGACAGGGGGGTTCACCCCTCCACTTT
cdr3_aa: CASSIRQGGSPLHF

clone_size: NA
j_call: TRBJ1-1
d_call: TRBD1
v_call: TRBV19
cdr3_nt: TGTGCCAGTAGTATAGGAGGCAGGGGGTTCACTGAAGCTTTCTTT
cdr3_aa: CASSIGGRGFTEAFF

clone_size: NA
j_call: TRBJ2-1
d_call: TRBD2
v_call: TRBV7-2
cdr3_nt: TGTGCCAGCAGCCCCCCGGGACTAGCGTCCTACAATGAGCAGTTCTTC
cdr3_aa: CASSPPGLASYNEQFF

clone_size: NA
j_call: TRBJ1-2
d_call: TRBD1
v_call: TRBV3-1/TRBV3-2
cdr3_nt: TGTGCCAGCAGCCCCGTAGCGTTTGGGACAGGAAACTATGGCTACACCTTC
cdr3_aa: CASSPVAFGTGNYGYTF

clone_size: once
j_call: TRBJ2-5
d_call: TRBD1
v_call: TRBV6-5
cdr3_nt: TGTGCCAGCGGGACAGGGGGGACCCAAGAGACCCAGTACTTC
cdr3_aa: CASGTGGTQETQYF

clone_size: NA
j_call: TRBJ2-3
d_call: NA
v_call: TRBV19
cdr3_nt: TGTGCCAGTAGGGGGGCGACGGATCGGACCACAGATACGCAGTATTTT
cdr3_aa: CASRGATDRTTDTQYF

clone_size: NA
j_call: TRBJ2-7
d_call: NA
v_call: TRBV3-1/TRBV3-2
cdr3_nt: TGTGCCAGCAGCCACGGACCCAGAACCTACGAGCAGTACTTC
cdr3_aa: CASSHGPRTYEQYF